This TCR beta chain was recovered during a study of regulatory T cells in long-lasting Graves disease. Whole-study results and caveats: Only a small sample size was used, which may have cut accuracy. The researchers studied only peripheral blood, not thyroid tissue. Repertoires from persistent disease leaned toward TRBV28, TRBJ1-2 and TRBJ2-5.

The germline V gene has CDR1 LNHDA and CDR2 SQIVND (reference sequence). Trimming removed 0 bases from V and 13 bases from J, with 15 bases in between. The CDR3 extends over 14 amino acids. Time point given: persistent/refractory GD, antithyroid drugs over 5 years with positive TRAb. Extracted PBMC RNA gave rise to the TCR library. An approximately 9-milliliter sample of peripheral blood was drawn into EDTA tubes. Comment on this clonotype: Its antigen remains unknown.

In building TCR beta libraries, iRepertoire HTBI primers were used together with Arm-PCR of CDR3 regions. From the multiplex PCR reads, TCRdb called clonotypes with MiXCR, one entry per CDR3 protein. This sample carries 350,000 to 450,000 distinct CDR3 sequences, approximately 25% of them seen once, and the ten largest clones take around a quarter. This chain joins TRBV19 and TRBJ1-4; no reliable D call. The sequence came from a woman aged 35 to 49 with Graves disease. This sample comprised peripheral blood mononuclear cells (PBMCs), obtained when the disease was refractory, from a patient treated with antithyroid drugs. CDR3 amino acids: CASSIDLWGGLLFF. The CDR3 DNA sequence: TGTGCCAGTAGTATAGATCTATGGGGAGGCCTACTGTTTTTT.